This TCR beta chain derives from a study of T cell clones after liver transplantation. Whole-study context: Liver transplant recipients had immunosuppression withdrawal attempted within 2 years. Timepoints were pre-transplant, pre-withdrawal, and after withdrawal was completed or failed. Study-wide findings and caveats: Compared with third party-reactive sequences, donor-reactive ones declined more, independent of withdrawal success.

TCRdb keeps only in-frame clones here, not all; method: immunoSEQ multiplex PCR. Of 70,000 to 80,000 clones in the sample, about 92% were seen once. Points on this clone: Its cognate antigen is unknown.

The CDR3 is 15 residues long. Germline V gene data show CDR1 as KGHSH and CDR2 as LQKENI. V gave up 4 bases and J gave up 6 bases; unmatched junction bases: 10. The receptor was isolated from a human donor who received a liver transplant. The chain couples TRBV18 to TRBJ1-1; 8 bases are shared with TRBD1. The starting material was CD4+ T cells from blood, obtained before liver transplant. The CDR3 spells CASSLGQGGMSEAFF. DNA for the CDR3: TGTGCCAGCTCACTAGGACAGGGCGGGATGTCTGAAGCTTTCTTT.